This T cell receptor (beta chain) stems from a study of CD4 T cells in relation to SARS-CoV-2 and coronaviruses. About the research overall: Of the patients, 8 or 9 were male, a few female, two Hispanic. Study-level findings and limits: Compared with monoreactive clones, crossreactive clones showed significantly weaker SARS-CoV-2 expansion. This crossreactivity analysis covered spike protein alone, no other viral proteins.

Sequencing was performed with immunoSEQ multiplex PCR; in TCRdb, only in-frame clones are kept and a portion is missing. This table holds over 40,000 clones, nearly 85% found once. This CDR3 has 14 amino acids. Between the trimmed V and J ends, which lost 6 bases and 2 bases, there was a span of 11 bases. In germline, CDR1 is MGHRA, CDR2 YSYEKL. As concerns this clone: Its cognate antigen is unknown.

Sorted naive or memory CD4+ cells met CEF peptides for roughly nine days. Sample: naive CD4+ T cells from PBMCs, cultured in vitro. Subset reported: naive CD4+ T cells isolated by negative enrichment. The V call is TRBV4-1, the J call TRBJ1-5, with D uncertain. This TCR derives from an adult with COVID-19. This chain's CDR3 is CASRSFEGNQPQHF. The DNA for the CDR3 is TGCGCCAGCAGAAGTTTTGAAGGCAATCAGCCCCAGCATTTT.